In this sample, the clone carrying this TCR beta chain turned up many times. The time point denotes: patch test 3, about 24 weeks after DPC sensitization. Sample treatment: therapeutic diphenylcyclopropenone sensitization with weekly scalp DPC. The source of the sample is a study of human T cells and chemical hapten exposure. TCRdb redid the calling of the RACE reads with MiXCR, one entry per CDR3 protein. The profile covers tens of thousands of distinct CDR3 sequences, with roughly a tenth appearing a single time and more than 1% taken by the ten largest. CDR3 size: 15 residues. Trimming pared 2 bases from V and 6 bases from J, leaving 14 bases between. CDR1 is MGHRA and CDR2 is YSYEKL in the germline V gene.

Specimen: whole blood, collected in connection with sensitization to the hapten diphenylcyclopropenone (DPC). The genes are TRBV4-1 and TRBJ2-1; the D gene is possibly TRBD1 (5 bases). The sequence derives from a woman aged 25 to 39 with alopecia areata. Some clones in this sample may be carry-over from other donors' samples. The CDR3 DNA sequence: TGCGCCAGCAGCCAACATCCCCAGGGTAGCAATGAGCAGTTCTTC. It is translated as CASSQHPQGSNEQFF.